This T cell receptor beta chain was found in a study of cytomegalovirus exposure and HLA in healthy donors. Background on the study: Previous work identified roughly 120 million unique TCR beta sequences from around 170 million T cells.

The J segment lost 4 bases and the V segment lost 4 bases, leaving 3 bases of the junction unmatched. The CDR3 runs 14 residues. CDR1 SGHNT and CDR2 YYREEE come from the germline V gene (reference sequence). PCR was performed using 60 Vbeta and 13 Jbeta primers. Some clones are missing from TCRdb's copy, which holds only in-frame ones; the method was immunoSEQ multiplex PCR. The top ten clones hold about 1.2% of a sample with around 130,000 clones, roughly 80% of them seen once. This clone was observed a handful of times. As yet, its antigen is unknown. Findings and caveats of the study: Overall, some 160 TCR beta chains were annotated as cytomegalovirus-associated. Across donors, presence/absence analyses took sequencing depth to be roughly uniform. TCR beta sequences numbering roughly 18,000 were associated with HLA alleles at 0.05 false discovery rate in a later analysis.

Material: PBMCs. V is TRBV5-4 and J is TRBJ2-7, with 12 bases identical to TRBD2. The source of this sequence is a girl under 10 years old in good health and CMV-seronegative. The DNA of the CDR3 is TGTGCCAGCAGCCCCGGGACTAGCGGGTACGAGCAGTACTTC. Its translation: CASSPGTSGYEQYF.